This is a list of T cell receptor beta chains from one sample in a study of PD-L1 blockade in urothelial cancer. Measured with immunoSEQ multiplex PCR; TCRdb has only the in-frame clones, and not every one. The repertoire consists of 100,000 to 150,000 clones, with around 88% occurring once and the leading ten covering around 2.4%. The sample in question was PBMCs, obtained around atezolizumab (anti-PD-L1) treatment. The receptors originated from a man aged 50-60 years with urothelial cancer. Each CDR3 is given with its conserved first and last residue. The order of the fields is J gene, clone size, CDR3 length, V gene, D gene, CDR3 protein, CDR3 DNA. The D gene is left open where the match is weak. Expanded clones are given a class, and other clones once, few, many or no size at all.

J: TRBJ2-5; size: .; length: 20; V: TRBV6-4; D: TRBD2; CDR3: CASRETGTSTQEEYQETQYF; DNA: TGTGCCAGCAGGGAAACCGGGACTAGCACTCAAGAAGAGTACCAAGAGACCCAGTACTTC
J: TRBJ1-6; size: .; length: 17; V: TRBV4-2; D: .; CDR3: CASSQAPQGRLASPLHF; DNA: TGTGCCAGCAGCCAAGCACCACAGGGAAGGTTAGCGTCACCCCTCCACTTT
J: TRBJ2-1; size: .; length: 14; V: TRBV7-2; D: .; CDR3: CASSLGPPRNEQFF; DNA: TGTGCCAGCAGCTTAGGGCCCCCGCGGAATGAGCAGTTCTTC
J: TRBJ2-7; size: .; length: 14; V: TRBV6-5; D: .; CDR3: CASPSGEPWYEQYF; DNA: TGTGCCAGCCCATCTGGGGAGCCTTGGTACGAGCAGTACTTC
J: TRBJ1-4; size: .; length: 14; V: TRBV18; D: .; CDR3: CASSPRTVRGGLFF; DNA: TGTGCCAGCTCACCGAGGACAGTCCGGGGGGGACTGTTTTTT
J: TRBJ2-1; size: once; length: 18; V: TRBV11-3; D: TRBD2; CDR3: CASSQTTGTSGSVDEQFF; DNA: TGTGCCAGCAGCCAAACAACCGGGACTAGCGGGAGCGTGGATGAGCAGTTCTTC
J: TRBJ2-2; size: .; length: 13; V: TRBV6-5; D: .; CDR3: CAAGTSNTGELFF; DNA: TGTGCCGCCGGGACATCGAACACCGGGGAGCTGTTTTTT
J: TRBJ1-2; size: .; length: 14; V: TRBV5-6; D: .; CDR3: CASSLGQKVYGYTF; DNA: TGTGCCAGCAGCTTGGGACAGAAAGTTTATGGCTACACCTTC
J: TRBJ2-7; size: .; length: 14; V: TRBV15; D: .; CDR3: CATSRDRARYEQYF; DNA: TGTGCCACCAGCAGAGATCGAGCGAGGTACGAGCAGTACTTC
J: TRBJ1-5; size: .; length: 16; V: TRBV28; D: .; CDR3: CASSLYGGNSNQPQHF; DNA: TGTGCCAGCAGTTTATATGGAGGGAATAGCAATCAGCCCCAGCATTTT
J: TRBJ2-1; size: .; length: 11; V: TRBV2; D: .; CDR3: CASSSRNEQFF; DNA: TGTGCCAGCAGTAGTCGGAATGAGCAGTTCTTC
J: TRBJ2-7; size: .; length: 15; V: TRBV28; D: .; CDR3: CASSLAGVSSYEQYF; DNA: TGTGCCAGCAGTTTAGCGGGCGTTAGCTCCTACGAGCAGTACTTC
J: TRBJ1-6; size: .; length: 12; V: TRBV14; D: .; CDR3: CASSRAGSPLHF; DNA: TGTGCCAGCAGCCGCGCGGGGTCACCCCTCCACTTT
J: TRBJ1-4; size: .; length: 13; V: TRBV18; D: .; CDR3: CASSLGTNEKLFF; DNA: TGTGCCAGCTCCCTCGGGACTAATGAAAAACTGTTTTTT
J: TRBJ2-3; size: .; length: 17; V: TRBV29-1; D: TRBD2; CDR3: CSVEGSRASGPTDTQYF; DNA: TGCAGCGTTGAAGGCTCCAGGGCTAGCGGACCCACAGATACGCAGTATTTT
J: TRBJ1-1; size: .; length: 15; V: TRBV7-2; D: TRBD1; CDR3: CASSQKQGVNTEAFF; DNA: TGTGCCAGCAGCCAAAAACAGGGGGTGAACACTGAAGCTTTCTTT
J: TRBJ1-5; size: .; length: 16; V: TRBV6-1; D: .; CDR3: CASSEAPRVHNQPQHF; DNA: TGTGCCAGCAGTGAAGCCCCCAGGGTTCACAATCAGCCCCAGCATTTT
J: TRBJ1-6; size: few; length: 15; V: TRBV9; D: TRBD1; CDR3: CASSADRGPNSPLHF; DNA: TGTGCCAGCAGCGCAGACAGGGGCCCTAATTCACCCCTCCACTTT
J: TRBJ2-1; size: .; length: 15; V: TRBV5-1; D: TRBD2; CDR3: CASSKSGSSYNEQFF; DNA: TGCGCCAGCAGCAAAAGCGGGAGTTCCTACAATGAGCAGTTCTTC
J: TRBJ1-5; size: few; length: 15; V: TRBV19; D: .; CDR3: CASSIWGRGHQPQHF; DNA: TGTGCCAGTAGTATATGGGGCAGGGGACACCAGCCCCAGCATTTT
J: TRBJ2-1; size: once; length: 14; V: TRBV7-9; D: .; CDR3: CASSPRQVPNEQFF; DNA: TGTGCCAGCAGCCCGAGACAGGTCCCGAATGAGCAGTTCTTC
J: TRBJ2-7; size: .; length: 15; V: TRBV21-1; D: .; CDR3: CASSTPGGQAYEQYF; DNA: TGTGCCAGCAGCACCCCCGGTGGACAGGCCTACGAGCAGTACTTC
J: TRBJ2-7; size: .; length: 15; V: TRBV28; D: .; CDR3: CASSPGDQIRYEQYF; DNA: TGTGCCAGCAGCCCGGGGGACCAAATCCGCTACGAGCAGTACTTC
J: TRBJ2-5; size: .; length: 14; V: TRBV7-7; D: TRBD1; CDR3: CASSLRQGQETQYF; DNA: TGTGCTAGCAGCTTACGACAGGGCCAAGAGACCCAGTACTTC
J: TRBJ2-5; size: .; length: 14; V: TRBV18; D: .; CDR3: CASSPGQPPETQYF; DNA: TGTGCCAGCTCACCAGGGCAGCCCCCGGAGACCCAGTACTTC
J: TRBJ2-3; size: .; length: 14; V: TRBV7-2; D: .; CDR3: CASSFFGGTDTQYF; DNA: TGTGCCAGCAGCTTTTTCGGGGGCACAGATACGCAGTATTTT
J: TRBJ2-1; size: .; length: 14; V: TRBV19; D: TRBD1; CDR3: CASGGDRGRNEQFF; DNA: TGTGCCAGCGGAGGGGACAGGGGGCGGAATGAGCAGTTCTTC
J: TRBJ2-7; size: .; length: 15; V: TRBV14; D: .; CDR3: CASSRETVSSYEQYF; DNA: TGTGCCAGCAGCCGAGAGACAGTCAGCTCCTACGAGCAGTACTTC
J: TRBJ1-5; size: .; length: 14; V: TRBV30; D: .; CDR3: CAWSTTGGWQPQHF; DNA: TGTGCCTGGAGCACAACGGGGGGGTGGCAGCCCCAGCATTTT
J: TRBJ2-7; size: .; length: 12; V: TRBV30; D: .; CDR3: CAWSVYLAQQYF; DNA: TGTGCCTGGAGTGTTTATCTAGCGCAGCAGTACTTC
J: TRBJ1-2; size: .; length: 16; V: TRBV7-8; D: .; CDR3: CASSLDPTGIGYGYTF; DNA: TGTGCCAGCAGCTTAGACCCCACAGGGATCGGCTATGGCTACACCTTC
J: TRBJ2-1; size: .; length: 14; V: TRBV6-6; D: TRBD2; CDR3: CASRTSGRYNEQFF; DNA: TGTGCCAGCCGAACTAGCGGGAGGTACAATGAGCAGTTCTTC
J: TRBJ2-1; size: once; length: 16; V: TRBV19; D: TRBD2; CDR3: CASSGREGPGYNEQFF; DNA: TGTGCCAGTAGCGGGAGGGAGGGCCCTGGGTACAATGAGCAGTTCTTC
J: TRBJ1-5; size: .; length: 18; V: TRBV18; D: TRBD1; CDR3: CASSQNRQGTVSNQPQHF; DNA: TGTGCCAGCTCACAGAACCGACAGGGGACAGTTAGCAATCAGCCCCAGCATTTT
J: TRBJ2-1; size: .; length: 17; V: TRBV5-4; D: TRBD2; CDR3: CASSLGGTSGISHEQFF; DNA: TGTGCCAGCAGCTTGGGGGGGACTAGCGGGATTTCCCATGAGCAGTTCTTC
J: TRBJ2-7; size: .; length: 17; V: TRBV6-1; D: .; CDR3: CASSEAGWGLDSYEQYF; DNA: TGTGCCAGCAGTGAAGCGGGTTGGGGGCTAGACTCCTACGAGCAGTACTTC
J: TRBJ1-1; size: .; length: 14; V: TRBV11-3; D: .; CDR3: CASSPGVANTEAFF; DNA: TGTGCCAGCAGTCCAGGGGTGGCGAACACTGAAGCTTTCTTT
J: TRBJ2-1; size: .; length: 14; V: TRBV29-1; D: .; CDR3: CSVRSPGLGNEQFF; DNA: TGCAGCGTTAGAAGCCCAGGACTTGGCAATGAGCAGTTCTTC
J: TRBJ1-1; size: .; length: 14; V: TRBV5-1; D: .; CDR3: CASSLSGGSLPAFF; DNA: TGCGCCAGCAGCTTAAGTGGAGGGTCCTTGCCAGCTTTCTTT
J: TRBJ2-1; size: .; length: 14; V: TRBV14; D: TRBD2; CDR3: CASSPGTTLSEQFF; DNA: TGTGCCAGCAGCCCCGGGACTACTCTCAGTGAGCAGTTCTTC
J: TRBJ2-3; size: .; length: 17; V: TRBV6-1; D: TRBD2; CDR3: CASSEAGGWGSPDTQYF; DNA: TGTGCCAGCAGTGAAGCGGGGGGGTGGGGGAGCCCAGATACGCAGTATTTT